Listed below are T cell receptor beta chains from one sample, sequenced in a study of CD8 T cells in ankylosing spondylitis. TCRdb fed the 5' RACE reads into MiXCR, producing one record per CDR3 protein. Here the sample spans 500,000 or so distinct CDR3 sequences, less than 6% being singletons. The material sequenced was blood, either unsorted or a sorted T cell fraction (not recorded which). The receptors originated from a male donor with ankylosing spondylitis. Each CDR3 is given with its conserved first and last residue. D genes are given only for firm matches. The listing skips clone size in some rows; elsewhere it reads once, few, many or a size class.

NA,TRBJ2-3,TRBV20-1,NA,CSAMGGGFPSTDTQYF,TGCAGTGCTATGGGCGGGGGCTTCCCTAGCACAGATACGCAGTATTTT
NA,TRBJ1-1,TRBV5-8,TRBD1,CASSMWTRGHTEAFF,TGTGCCAGCAGCATGTGGACCAGGGGGCACACTGAAGCTTTCTTT
many,TRBJ1-2,TRBV7-2,NA,CASSPSQIVNYGYTF,TGTGCCAGCAGCCCCAGCCAGATAGTTAACTATGGCTACACCTTC
many,TRBJ2-3,TRBV12-5,NA,CASGYSFHADTQYF,TGTGCTAGTGGTTATAGCTTTCACGCAGATACGCAGTATTTT
many,TRBJ1-1,TRBV6-5,NA,CASSYTRHMNTEAFF,TGTGCCAGCAGTTACACGAGACACATGAACACTGAAGCTTTCTTT
many,TRBJ2-1,TRBV12-3/TRBV12-4,NA,CASSLRGASYNEQFF,TGTGCCAGCAGTTTAAGAGGGGCCTCCTACAATGAGCAGTTCTTC
few,TRBJ2-1,TRBV28,NA,CASKIQRSYNEQFF,TGTGCCAGCAAAATCCAGCGGAGTTACAATGAGCAGTTCTTC
many,TRBJ1-5,TRBV4-2,TRBD1,CASSQSWWRGQWGNQPQHF,TGTGCCAGCAGCCAATCGTGGTGGAGGGGGCAATGGGGCAATCAGCCCCAGCATTTT
many,TRBJ2-1,TRBV5-6,TRBD1,CASRLRQGTLWNEQFF,TGTGCCAGCAGGTTGAGACAGGGGACCCTTTGGAATGAGCAGTTCTTC
few,TRBJ2-2,TRBV28,TRBD1,CASREPGQSNTGELFF,TGTGCCAGCAGGGAACCGGGACAGTCGAACACCGGGGAGCTGTTTTTT
many,TRBJ1-1,TRBV7-2,NA,CASSFSGETEAFF,TGTGCCAGCAGCTTTTCAGGGGAAACTGAAGCTTTCTTT
NA,TRBJ2-7,TRBV7-2,TRBD2,CASSLKGGRLYEQYF,TGTGCCAGCAGCTTAAAGGGCGGGAGGCTCTACGAGCAGTACTTC
many,TRBJ1-2,TRBV6-5,NA,CASSFLGAGYTF,TGTGCCAGCAGTTTCTTAGGGGCTGGCTACACCTTC
many,TRBJ1-5,TRBV7-2,NA,CASSLVAGGGNQPQHF,TGTGCCAGCAGCTTAGTCGCAGGCGGCGGTAACCAGCCCCAGCATTTT
many,TRBJ1-1,TRBV7-8,NA,CASSLAGAETEAFF,TGTGCCAGCAGCCTCGCGGGGGCGGAAACTGAAGCTTTCTTT
NA,TRBJ2-2,TRBV21-1,NA,CASSLARTGGTGELFF,TGTGCCAGCAGCTTGGCTAGAACTGGGGGCACCGGGGAGCTGTTTTTT
many,TRBJ1-1,TRBV5-1,NA,CASSFLDTEAFF,TGCGCCAGCAGCTTTCTGGACACTGAAGCTTTCTTT
many,TRBJ2-1,TRBV12-3/TRBV12-4,TRBD1,CASRLRQGYRNEQFF,TGTGCCAGCAGGCTGAGACAGGGGTACAGGAATGAGCAGTTCTTC
NA,TRBJ1-1,TRBV4-2,NA,CASSTRTALDTEAFF,TGTGCCAGCAGCACACGGACAGCCCTGGACACTGAAGCTTTCTTT
many,TRBJ2-7,TRBV20-1,NA,CSAISPGQFSYEQYF,TGCAGTGCTATCTCCCCGGGACAATTCTCCTACGAGCAGTACTTC
many,TRBJ1-1,TRBV5-6,NA,CASSFVGGIYTEAFF,TGTGCCAGCAGCTTCGTGGGGGGGATCTACACTGAAGCTTTCTTT
NA,TRBJ2-5,TRBV7-8,NA,CASRIGGGPRGETQYF,TGTGCCAGCAGAATAGGAGGCGGCCCACGGGGAGAGACCCAGTACTTC
many,TRBJ1-2,TRBV7-2,TRBD1,CASSLTQGARGYTF,TGTGCCAGCAGCTTAACCCAGGGGGCGCGGGGCTACACCTTC
many,TRBJ2-7,TRBV20-1,NA,CSARDILRDRAYEQYF,TGCAGTGCTAGGGATATCTTGAGAGACCGAGCCTACGAGCAGTACTTC
many,TRBJ2-5,TRBV7-8,TRBD1,CASSLWGQGEETQYF,TGTGCCAGCAGCTTATGGGGACAGGGGGAAGAGACCCAGTACTTC
many,TRBJ2-2,TRBV20-1,NA,CSARDPGSTGELFF,TGCAGTGCTAGAGATCCAGGGAGCACCGGGGAGCTGTTTTTT
NA,TRBJ2-3,TRBV18,NA,CASSLSSFGDTQYF,TGTGCCAGCTCACTGTCCTCTTTTGGCGATACGCAGTATTTT
many,TRBJ2-2,TRBV10-3,NA,CAINPWGEANTGELFF,TGTGCCATCAATCCCTGGGGGGAAGCGAACACCGGGGAGCTGTTTTTT
NA,TRBJ2-7,TRBV7-2,TRBD2,CASSVASGSSYEQYF,TGTGCCAGCAGCGTTGCTAGCGGGAGCTCCTACGAGCAGTACTTC
many,TRBJ1-2,TRBV4-2,TRBD1,CASSQDAPGGDGYTF,TGTGCCAGCAGCCAAGATGCTCCAGGGGGGGATGGCTACACCTTC
many,TRBJ2-1,TRBV20-1,NA,CSAGEGNNEQFF,TGCAGTGCCGGCGAGGGCAACAATGAGCAGTTCTTC
many,TRBJ1-5,TRBV7-6,NA,CASSLENNQPQHF,TGTGCCAGCAGCTTAGAGAACAATCAGCCCCAGCATTTT
many,TRBJ1-4,TRBV15,NA,CAARRGVGEKLFF,TGTGCCGCGCGACGGGGGGTGGGTGAAAAACTGTTTTTT
many,TRBJ2-1,TRBV24-1,TRBD2,CATNRGLAGDNEQFF,TGTGCCACCAACAGGGGACTAGCGGGGGACAATGAGCAGTTCTTC
many,TRBJ2-1,TRBV11-1,TRBD1,CASSKTTGGDEQFF,TGTGCCAGCAGCAAGACGACAGGGGGGGATGAGCAGTTCTTC
NA,TRBJ2-6,TRBV10-3,NA,CAVRSGPGANVLTF,TGTGCCGTCCGATCCGGGCCTGGGGCCAACGTCCTGACTTTC
many,TRBJ2-1,TRBV7-9,TRBD2,CASSFGLAGNEQFF,TGTGCCAGCAGCTTTGGGCTAGCGGGCAATGAGCAGTTCTTC
many,TRBJ2-1,TRBV20-1,TRBD2,CSASPSGADEQFF,TGCAGTGCTAGTCCGAGCGGGGCGGATGAGCAGTTCTTC
many,TRBJ1-6,TRBV20-1,TRBD1,CSAPTIGQGAFSPLHF,TGCAGTGCTCCCACCATAGGACAGGGTGCATTTTCACCCCTCCACTTT
many,TRBJ2-5,TRBV12-3/TRBV12-4,TRBD1,CASSLETGLETQYF,TGTGCCAGCAGTTTAGAGACAGGGCTTGAGACCCAGTACTTC
many,TRBJ1-4,TRBV6-1,NA,CASSRHATNEKLFF,TGTGCCAGCAGCCGACATGCGACTAATGAAAAACTGTTTTTT
many,TRBJ2-7,TRBV7-2,TRBD2,CASSLVGGRNSYEQYF,TGTGCCAGCAGCTTAGTTGGCGGGAGGAACTCCTACGAGCAGTACTTC
many,TRBJ1-2,TRBV12-5,NA,CASGLNSPNYGYTF,TGTGCTAGTGGTTTAAACAGTCCGAACTATGGCTACACCTTC
NA,TRBJ2-7,TRBV7-9,NA,CASSETGRGTYEQYF,TGTGCCAGCAGCGAAACAGGGCGCGGCACCTACGAGCAGTACTTC